In its sample, the clone carrying this T cell receptor beta chain was seen a few times. The assay was immunoSEQ multiplex PCR, and TCRdb's table has in-frame clones only and misses some. The sample contains over 40,000 clones, around nine tenths of which appear only once. This sample stems from a study of blood T cell repertoires in COVID-19. Trimming removed 4 bases from V and 2 bases from J; junction bases left unmatched: 4. In germline, CDR1 is LNHDA, CDR2 SQIVND (reference sequence). The CDR3 has 14 residues. The sequenced sample consisted of peripheral blood. This sequence joins TRBV19 and TRBJ1-1, with 7 bases fitting TRBD1. The receptor was isolated from a woman aged 80 or over with acute or convalescent COVID-19. CDR3: CASSTRTGNTEAFF. CDR3 DNA sequence: TGTGCCAGTAGTACCCGGACAGGAAACACTGAAGCTTTCTTT. Combining the CDR3 with reference TRBV19 and TRBJ1-1 gives the whole variable domain DGGITQSPKYLFRKEGQNVTLSCEQNLNHDAMYWYRQDPGQGLRLIYYSQIVNDFQKGDIAEGYSVSREKKESFPLTVTSAQKNPTAFYLCASSTRTGNTEAFFGQGTRLTVV.